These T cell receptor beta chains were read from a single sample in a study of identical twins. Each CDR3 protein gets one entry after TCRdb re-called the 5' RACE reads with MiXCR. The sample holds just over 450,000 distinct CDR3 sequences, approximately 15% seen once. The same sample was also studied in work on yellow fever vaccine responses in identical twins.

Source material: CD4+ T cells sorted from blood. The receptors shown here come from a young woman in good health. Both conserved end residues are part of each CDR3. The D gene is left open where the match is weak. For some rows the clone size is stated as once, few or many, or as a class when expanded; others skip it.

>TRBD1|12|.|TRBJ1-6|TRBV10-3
CAATGLNSPLHF
TGTGCCGCGACAGGGTTGAATTCACCCCTCCACTTT
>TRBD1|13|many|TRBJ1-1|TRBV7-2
CASSSLRQGPAFF
TGTGCCAGCAGCTCCTTACGACAGGGTCCAGCTTTCTTT
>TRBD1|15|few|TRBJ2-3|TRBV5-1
CASTRDSSSTDTQYF
TGCGCCAGCACCCGGGACAGCTCCTCCACAGATACGCAGTATTTT
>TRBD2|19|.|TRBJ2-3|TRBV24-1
CATSDAPGTSGGSTDTQYF
TGTGCCACCAGTGATGCTCCAGGGACTAGCGGGGGAAGCACAGATACGCAGTATTTT
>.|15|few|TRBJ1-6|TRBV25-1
CASRGNGGSGSPLHF
TGTGCCAGCAGGGGAAATGGAGGATCGGGATCACCCCTCCACTTT
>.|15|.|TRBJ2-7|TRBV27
CASSLSSERRYEQYF
TGTGCCAGCAGTTTATCATCGGAGCGCCGCTACGAGCAGTACTTC
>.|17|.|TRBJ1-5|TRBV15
CATSRDRIGVTDQPQHF
TGTGCCACCAGCAGAGATAGGATAGGGGTGACTGACCAGCCCCAGCATTTT
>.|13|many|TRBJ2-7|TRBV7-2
CASSPLQGGEQYF
TGTGCCAGCAGTCCACTCCAGGGGGGCGAGCAGTACTTC
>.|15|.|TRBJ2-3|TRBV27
CASSSPQGSTDTQYF
TGTGCCAGCAGTTCTCCGCAGGGTAGCACAGATACGCAGTATTTT
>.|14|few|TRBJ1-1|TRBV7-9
CASSLSVGNTEAFF
TGTGCCAGCAGCTTATCGGTAGGGAACACTGAAGCTTTCTTT
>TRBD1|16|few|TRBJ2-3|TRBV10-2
CASSPGQGTSTDTQYF
TGCGCCAGCAGCCCGGGACAGGGAACTAGCACAGATACGCAGTATTTT
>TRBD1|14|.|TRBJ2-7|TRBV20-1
CSATRDRESYEQYF
TGCAGTGCTACCCGGGACAGGGAATCCTACGAGCAGTACTTC
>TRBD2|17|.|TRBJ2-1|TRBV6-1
CASRTRTSGSLIDEQFF
TGTGCCAGCCGGACCCGTACTAGCGGGAGTCTGATCGATGAGCAGTTCTTC
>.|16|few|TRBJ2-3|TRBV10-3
CAISESGLSRSNTQYF
TGTGCCATCAGTGAGTCGGGCCTATCCCGGAGTAATACGCAGTATTTT
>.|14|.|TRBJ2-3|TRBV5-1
CASRRDHRTDTQYF
TGCGCCAGCAGGAGGGACCACCGCACAGATACGCAGTATTTT
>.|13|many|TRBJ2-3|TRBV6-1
CASMRAGTDTQYF
TGTGCCAGCATGAGGGCCGGCACAGATACGCAGTATTTT
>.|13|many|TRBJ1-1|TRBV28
CASSLLMNTEAFF
TGTGCCAGCAGTTTACTAATGAACACTGAAGCTTTCTTT
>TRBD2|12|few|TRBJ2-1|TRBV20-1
CSAKGLENEQFF
TGCAGTGCTAAGGGACTAGAGAATGAGCAGTTCTTC
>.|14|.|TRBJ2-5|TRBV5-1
CASSSLGAQETQYF
TGCGCCAGCAGCTCCCTGGGGGCTCAAGAGACCCAGTACTTC
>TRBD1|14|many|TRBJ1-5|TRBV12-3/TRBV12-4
CASSLGDRNQPQHF
TGTGCCAGCAGTTTAGGGGACAGAAATCAGCCCCAGCATTTT
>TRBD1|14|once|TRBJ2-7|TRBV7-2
CASSFDRVAYEQYF
TGTGCCAGCAGCTTCGACAGGGTCGCATACGAGCAGTACTTC
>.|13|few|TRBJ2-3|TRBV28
CASSLDATDTQYF
TGTGCCAGCAGCCTCGACGCCACAGATACGCAGTATTTT
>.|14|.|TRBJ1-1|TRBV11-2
CASIDHSRNTEAFF
TGTGCCAGCATCGACCATTCGAGGAACACTGAAGCTTTCTTT
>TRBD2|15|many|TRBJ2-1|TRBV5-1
CASSQTSGSYNEQFF
TGCGCCAGCAGCCAGACTAGCGGGTCCTACAATGAGCAGTTCTTC
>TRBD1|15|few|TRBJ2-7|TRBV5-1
CASSSSGTGTYEQYF
TGCGCCAGCAGCTCGTCCGGGACAGGGACCTACGAGCAGTACTTC
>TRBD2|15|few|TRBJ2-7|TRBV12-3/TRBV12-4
CASSKTSGVSYEQYF
TGTGCCAGCAGTAAGACTAGCGGGGTTAGCTACGAGCAGTACTTC
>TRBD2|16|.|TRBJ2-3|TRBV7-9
CASSLREGHGTDTQYF
TGTGCCAGCAGCTTAAGGGAGGGCCATGGGACAGATACGCAGTATTTT
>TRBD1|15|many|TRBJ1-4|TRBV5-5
CASSLTGQGEEKLFF
TGTGCCAGCAGCCTGACGGGACAGGGAGAAGAAAAACTGTTTTTT
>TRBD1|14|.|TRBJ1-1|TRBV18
CASSPIPGGSEAFF
TGTGCCAGCTCACCAATCCCAGGGGGGTCTGAAGCTTTCTTT
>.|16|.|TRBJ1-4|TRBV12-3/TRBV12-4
CASKKTGTPRNEKLFF
TGTGCCAGCAAGAAGACCGGGACACCAAGAAACGAAAAACTGTTTTTT
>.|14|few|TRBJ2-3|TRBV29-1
CSVMGSGMTDTQYF
TGCAGCGTGATGGGCAGCGGAATGACAGATACGCAGTATTTT
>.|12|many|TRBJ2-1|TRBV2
CASRGGGNEQFF
TGTGCCAGCAGGGGTGGGGGCAATGAGCAGTTCTTC
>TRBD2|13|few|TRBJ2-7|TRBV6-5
CASSYTRETEQYF
TGTGCCAGCAGTTACACGCGGGAGACCGAGCAGTACTTC
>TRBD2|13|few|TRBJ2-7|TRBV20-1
CSARGTSPGEQYF
TGCAGTGCTAGAGGGACTAGCCCAGGCGAGCAGTACTTC
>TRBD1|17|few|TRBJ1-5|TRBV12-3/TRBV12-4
CASSFWTGGYSNQPQHF
TGTGCCAGCAGTTTCTGGACAGGGGGTTATAGCAATCAGCCCCAGCATTTT
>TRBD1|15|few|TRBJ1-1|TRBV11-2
CASSAEGQKNTEAFF
TGTGCCAGCAGCGCGGAGGGACAGAAGAACACTGAAGCTTTCTTT
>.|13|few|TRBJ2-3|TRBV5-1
CASSFQVTDTQYF
TGCGCCAGCAGCTTTCAGGTCACAGATACGCAGTATTTT
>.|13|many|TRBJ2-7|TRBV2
CASSEAGIYEQYF
TGTGCCAGCAGTGAAGCAGGGATCTACGAGCAGTACTTC
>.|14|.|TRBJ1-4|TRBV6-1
CASRWTAVTEKLFF
TGTGCCAGCAGATGGACAGCTGTAACTGAAAAACTGTTTTTT
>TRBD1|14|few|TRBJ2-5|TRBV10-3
CAINAGTDQETQYF
TGTGCCATCAATGCCGGGACAGACCAAGAGACCCAGTACTTC
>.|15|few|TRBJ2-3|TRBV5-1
CASSSQGYGTDTQYF
TGCGCCAGCAGCTCCCAGGGCTATGGCACAGATACGCAGTATTTT
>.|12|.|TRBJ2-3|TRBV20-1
CSAARPTDTQYF
TGCAGTGCCGCACGTCCCACAGATACGCAGTATTTT
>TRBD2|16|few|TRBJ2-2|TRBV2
CASSGSGGANTGELFF
TGTGCCAGCAGCGGTAGCGGGGGGGCGAACACCGGGGAGCTGTTTTTT
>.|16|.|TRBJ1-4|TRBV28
CASSFLSTAGYEKLFF
TGTGCCAGCAGTTTTCTTTCGACAGCGGGATATGAAAAACTGTTTTTT
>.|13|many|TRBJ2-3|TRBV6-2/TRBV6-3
CASSLGQWDTQYF
TGTGCCAGCAGTCTTGGACAGTGGGATACGCAGTATTTT
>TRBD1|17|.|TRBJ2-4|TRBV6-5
CASSYSGTGLTKNIQYF
TGTGCCAGCAGTTACTCGGGGACAGGGTTAACCAAAAACATTCAGTACTTC
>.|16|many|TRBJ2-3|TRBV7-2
CASSPQGGRGTDTQYF
TGTGCCAGCAGCCCCCAGGGGGGGAGAGGCACAGATACGCAGTATTTT
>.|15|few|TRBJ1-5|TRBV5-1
CASRTTWESNQPQHF
TGCGCCAGCAGGACGACTTGGGAATCGAATCAGCCCCAGCATTTT
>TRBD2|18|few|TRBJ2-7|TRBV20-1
CSARDPIQLAGVDYEQYF
TGCAGTGCTAGAGATCCGATCCAACTAGCGGGAGTTGACTACGAGCAGTACTTC
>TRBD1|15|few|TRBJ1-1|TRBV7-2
CASSLARTGYTEAFF
TGTGCCAGCAGCTTAGCGCGGACAGGCTACACTGAAGCTTTCTTT